Listed here are 8 T cell receptor beta chains from one sample, sequenced in a study of T cells in Graves' hyperthyroidism and ophthalmopathy. Authors of the study amplified TCR beta CDR3 regions from RNA transcripts. The study used the HTBI primer set for a first-round RT-PCR of the TCR CDR3. One entry per CDR3 protein, called by TCRdb with MiXCR from the multiplex PCR reads. Of over 700,000 distinct CDR3 sequences listed, approximately 40% are singletons. Sequenced: blood. These receptors were taken from a man younger than 35 with Graves' hyperthyroidism.

The gene calls are TRBV29-1 and TRBJ2-2; D is undetermined. From germline, CDR1 is SQVTM and CDR2 ANQGSEA. This CDR3 has 11 amino acids. Trimming took off 0 bases at V and 8 bases at J, with 4 bases between the two ends. This CDR3 reads CSVEDEGELFF. The CDR3 coding sequence is TGCAGCGTTGAAGATGAAGGGGAGCTGTTTTTT.

This clonotype was observed many times. The J gene is TRBJ2-5, the V gene TRBV20-1; D unresolved. V lost 5 bases and J 3 bases, leaving 16 bases between the germline ends. Germline V gene lookup returns CDR1 DFQATT and CDR2 SNEGSKA (reference sequence). The CDR3 extends over 14 amino acids. CDR3 coding DNA: TGCAGTGCTCTTCGGGCCTTTGATAAAGAGACCCAGTACTTC. This sequence encodes CSALRAFDKETQYF.

V gene TRBV11-1 combines with J gene TRBJ2-7, with a tentative D call TRBD1 (6 bases). Trimming cost V 6 bases and J 2 bases, with 20 bases left between them. From germline, CDR1 is SGHAT and CDR2 FQDESV (reference sequence). This CDR3 spans 16 amino acids. In DNA, the CDR3 is TGTGCCAGCAGGATTAACCCAGGGGACACAGCCTACGAGCAGTACTTC. It encodes CASRINPGDTAYEQYF.

This clonotype showed up many times. For the CDR3, the DNA is TGTGCCAGCAGTCAGATACAGGGAGGCAATCAGCCCCAGCATTTT. Its protein product is CASSQIQGGNQPQHF. This sequence joins TRBV12-3 or TRBV12-4 and TRBJ1-5; TRBD1 might be the D (6 bases). The CDR3 spans 15 residues. V was cut by 5 bases and J by 2 bases, with 13 bases left in between.

This clonotype was seen repeatedly, ten times or more. The chain couples TRBV6-5 to TRBJ1-2; TRBD1 aligns across 7 bases. The CDR3 sequence is 19 residues long. CDR1 is MNHEY and CDR2 is SVGAGI in the germline V gene. V dropped 4 bases and J dropped 2; count of bases not matched to a gene: 19. CDR3 coding DNA: TGTGCCAGCAGTTCCGATCACCTCTCGACAGGGAATCTGAACTATGGCTACACCTTC. Its translation: CASSSDHLSTGNLNYGYTF.

This clonotype was counted many times. The chain joins TRBV7-9 to TRBJ2-5; no firm D call. This CDR3 contains 14 residues. The germline CDR1 and CDR2 sequences are SEHNR and FQNEAQ (reference sequence). V lost 7 bases, J lost 4 bases, and 16 bases lay in between. The CDR3 DNA reads as TGTGCCAGCAAGGGCAGCCCGGCAACAGAGACCCAGTACTTC. Its translation is CASKGSPATETQYF. The full variable domain, in which reference TRBV7-9 and TRBJ2-5 provide the parts outside the CDR3, is DTGVSQNPRHKITKRGQNVTFRCDPISEHNRLYWYRQTLGQGPEFLTYFQNEAQLEKSRLLSDRFSAERPKGSFSTLEIQRTEQGDSAMYLCASKGSPATETQYFGPGTRLLVL.

This clonotype was detected many times. The CDR3 DNA reads as TGTGCCAGCAGCGCCCTAGCACGAGTCAACGAGCAGTACTTC. Amino acid sequence: CASSALARVNEQYF. The rearrangement links TRBV2 to TRBJ2-7, with TRBD2 as a possible D gene (5 bases). The V end was cut by 6 bases, the J end by 5 bases, with 17 bases between. Per the germline V gene, CDR1 is SNHLY and CDR2 is FYNNEI. This CDR3 comprises 14 residues.

This clonotype was counted a few times. The chain has TRBV11-2 and TRBJ2-7; 7 positions agree with TRBD1. The V and J ends lost 6 bases and 3 bases, in that order; junction bases with no gene match: 8. The CDR3 is made up of 14 amino acids. Germline V gene sequence: CDR1 SGHAT, CDR2 FQNNGV. The CDR3 DNA is TGTGCCAGCAGTTCCCCGGGACAGCTCTACGAGCAGTACTTC. Its protein is CASSSPGQLYEQYF.